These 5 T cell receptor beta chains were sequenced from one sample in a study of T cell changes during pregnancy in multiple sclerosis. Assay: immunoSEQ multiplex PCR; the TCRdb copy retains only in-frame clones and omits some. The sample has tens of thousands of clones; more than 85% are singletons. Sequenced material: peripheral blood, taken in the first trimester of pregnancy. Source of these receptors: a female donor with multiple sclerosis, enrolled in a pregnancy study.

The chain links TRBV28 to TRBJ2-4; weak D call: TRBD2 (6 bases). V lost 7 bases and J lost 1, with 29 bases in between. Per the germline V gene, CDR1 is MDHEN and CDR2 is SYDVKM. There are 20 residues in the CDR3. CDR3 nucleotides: TGTGCCAGCAAAAGTAACTCGGGGGACCTACTCTCTTATGCCAAAAACATTCAGTACTTC. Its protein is CASKSNSGDLLSYAKNIQYF.

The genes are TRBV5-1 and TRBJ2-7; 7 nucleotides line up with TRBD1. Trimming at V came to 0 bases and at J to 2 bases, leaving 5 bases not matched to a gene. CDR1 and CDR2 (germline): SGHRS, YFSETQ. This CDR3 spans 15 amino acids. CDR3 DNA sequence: TGCGCCAGCAGCTTGGAAAGGGGGCAGGCCTACGAGCAGTACTTC. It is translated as CASSLERGQAYEQYF.

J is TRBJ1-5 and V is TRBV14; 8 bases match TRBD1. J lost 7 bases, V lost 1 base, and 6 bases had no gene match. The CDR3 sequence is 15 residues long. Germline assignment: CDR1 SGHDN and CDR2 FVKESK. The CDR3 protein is CASSQGGGQDQPQHF. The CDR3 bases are TGTGCCAGCAGCCAAGGGGGGGGACAGGACCAGCCCCAGCATTTT.

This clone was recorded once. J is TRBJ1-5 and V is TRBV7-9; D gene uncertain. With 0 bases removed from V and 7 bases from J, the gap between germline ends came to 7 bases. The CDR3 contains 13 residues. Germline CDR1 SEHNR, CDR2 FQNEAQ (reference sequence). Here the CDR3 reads CASSLAGSQPQHF. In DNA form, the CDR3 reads TGTGCCAGCAGCTTAGCAGGGAGCCAGCCCCAGCATTTT. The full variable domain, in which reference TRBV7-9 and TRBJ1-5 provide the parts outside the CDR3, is DTGVSQNPRHKITKRGQNVTFRCDPISEHNRLYWYRQTLGQGPEFLTYFQNEAQLEKSRLLSDRFSAERPKGSFSTLEIQRTEQGDSAMYLCASSLAGSQPQHFGDGTRLSIL.

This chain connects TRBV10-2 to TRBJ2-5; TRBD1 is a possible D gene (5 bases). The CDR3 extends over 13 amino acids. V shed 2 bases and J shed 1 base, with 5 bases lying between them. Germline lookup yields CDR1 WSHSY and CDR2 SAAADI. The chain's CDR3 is CASSEDSQETQYF. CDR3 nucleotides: TGCGCCAGCAGTGAGGACAGCCAAGAGACCCAGTACTTC.